A selection of T cell receptor beta chains follows, all from one sample in a study of T cells in localized non-small cell lung cancer. The protocol was immunoSEQ multiplex PCR, while the TCRdb copy is restricted to in-frame clones and leaves out a portion. The table lists around 70,000 clones, roughly nine tenths of them singletons. The material was peripheral blood, obtained before any cancer treatment. The receptors here all came from a male donor at least 60 years old with stage III squamous cell lung carcinoma. CDR3s include the opening cysteine and the closing phenylalanine or tryptophan. Each record gives: CDR3 protein, CDR3 DNA, D gene, J gene, V gene, clone size. D genes are given only for firm matches. The size entry is marked missing in some rows and otherwise reads once, few, many or a size class.

cdr3_aa: CASSQGSGRGGRTDTQYF
cdr3_nt: TGCGCCAGCAGCCAAGGGAGCGGTCGGGGGGGCCGAACAGATACGCAGTATTTT
d_call: TRBD2
j_call: TRBJ2-3
v_call: TRBV4-1
clone_size: -

cdr3_aa: CASRMRGGAYNEQFF
cdr3_nt: TGTGCCAGCAGGATGAGAGGGGGGGCCTACAATGAGCAGTTCTTC
d_call: -
j_call: TRBJ2-1
v_call: TRBV5-6
clone_size: -

cdr3_aa: CASSQDFQGAQDEQFF
cdr3_nt: TGCGCCAGCAGCCAAGATTTCCAGGGGGCGCAGGACGAGCAGTTCTTC
d_call: TRBD1
j_call: TRBJ2-1
v_call: TRBV4-1
clone_size: -

cdr3_aa: CASTSGGWETQYF
cdr3_nt: TGTGCCAGCACTTCAGGAGGTTGGGAGACCCAGTACTTC
d_call: -
j_call: TRBJ2-5
v_call: TRBV5-4
clone_size: once

cdr3_aa: CASSESGNQPQHF
cdr3_nt: TGTGCCAGCAGTGAATCGGGTAATCAGCCCCAGCATTTT
d_call: -
j_call: TRBJ1-5
v_call: TRBV25-1
clone_size: -

cdr3_aa: CASRKQGDYGYTF
cdr3_nt: TGTGCCAGTAGAAAACAGGGGGACTATGGCTACACCTTC
d_call: TRBD1
j_call: TRBJ1-2
v_call: TRBV19
clone_size: few

cdr3_aa: CASSINPGQVKNIQYF
cdr3_nt: TGTGCCAGTAGTATAAACCCGGGACAGGTTAAAAACATTCAGTACTTC
d_call: TRBD1
j_call: TRBJ2-4
v_call: TRBV19
clone_size: once

cdr3_aa: CASSNHPGQGTYGYTF
cdr3_nt: TGTGCCAGCAGCAACCATCCGGGACAGGGGACCTATGGCTACACCTTC
d_call: TRBD1
j_call: TRBJ1-2
v_call: TRBV6-6
clone_size: -

cdr3_aa: CASSGDRGLEKLFF
cdr3_nt: TGTGCCAGCAGTGGGGACAGGGGACTCGAAAAACTGTTTTTT
d_call: TRBD1
j_call: TRBJ1-4
v_call: TRBV28
clone_size: -

cdr3_aa: CASSLGTGGSNQPQHF
cdr3_nt: TGTGCCAGCAGCTTGGGGACAGGTGGGAGCAATCAGCCCCAGCATTTT
d_call: TRBD1
j_call: TRBJ1-5
v_call: TRBV5-6
clone_size: once

cdr3_aa: CSVPLGGGSTEAFF
cdr3_nt: TGCAGCGTTCCCCTAGGGGGGGGTTCCACTGAAGCTTTCTTT
d_call: -
j_call: TRBJ1-1
v_call: TRBV29-1
clone_size: -

cdr3_aa: CASSLVGSSYEQYF
cdr3_nt: TGTGCCAGCAGCTTGGTGGGCAGTTCCTACGAGCAGTACTTC
d_call: -
j_call: TRBJ2-7
v_call: TRBV5-6
clone_size: -

cdr3_aa: CASVPSFGMNTEAFF
cdr3_nt: TGTGCCAGCGTGCCCTCGTTTGGAATGAACACTGAAGCTTTCTTT
d_call: -
j_call: TRBJ1-1
v_call: TRBV7-2
clone_size: -

cdr3_aa: CASSVGRGSYEQYF
cdr3_nt: TGTGCCAGCAGCGTAGGCAGGGGGAGCTACGAGCAGTACTTC
d_call: TRBD1
j_call: TRBJ2-7
v_call: TRBV9
clone_size: -

cdr3_aa: CASSPHPANSNQPQHF
cdr3_nt: TGTGCCAGCAGTCCACACCCGGCAAATAGCAATCAGCCCCAGCATTTT
d_call: -
j_call: TRBJ1-5
v_call: TRBV28
clone_size: -

cdr3_aa: CASSLVIGGYGGYTF
cdr3_nt: TGTGCCAGCAGCTTAGTGATTGGGGGATATGGTGGCTACACCTTC
d_call: -
j_call: TRBJ1-2
v_call: TRBV7-2
clone_size: -

cdr3_aa: CASSFRTRPYGYTF
cdr3_nt: TGTGCCAGCAGCTTCCGGACGAGACCCTATGGCTACACCTTC
d_call: -
j_call: TRBJ1-2
v_call: TRBV5-4
clone_size: -

cdr3_aa: CASSLGTGHHGNTIYF
cdr3_nt: TGTGCCAGCAGCTTAGGTACGGGACACCATGGAAACACCATATATTTT
d_call: -
j_call: TRBJ1-3
v_call: TRBV7-9
clone_size: -